The 13 T cell receptor beta chains in this list originate from one sample, sequenced in a study of blood T cells in healthy people across ages. Combining a sample-barcoded 5' primer with a J-beta primer mix, a second PCR ran for roughly 6 to 12 cycles. One entry per CDR3 protein, called by TCRdb with MiXCR from the 5' RACE reads. The sample yields over 600,000 distinct CDR3 sequences, under 25% seen once. The sample consisted of blood. The receptors shown here come from a man aged 70-80 years in good health.

In its sample, this clonotype was seen a few times. The chain combines TRBV6-2 or TRBV6-3 with TRBJ2-7; 7 bases match TRBD1. The germline gives CDR1 MNHEY, CDR2 SVGEGT. The junction had 6 bases not matched to a gene; V was cut back by 7 bases and J by 3 bases. CDR3 size: 13 residues. CDR3 loop: CASNEDRVYEQYF. CDR3 DNA sequence: TGTGCCAGCAACGAAGACAGGGTCTACGAGCAGTACTTC.

This clonotype was observed a handful of times. The rearrangement uses TRBV14 and TRBJ2-1; D unresolved. The germline V gene has CDR1 SGHDN and CDR2 FVKESK. The CDR3 is 13 amino acids. The V gene lost 0 bases and the J gene lost 4 bases, with 4 bases spanning the gap. The CDR3 region has the DNA TGTGCCAGCAGCCAAGATATGTACAATGAGCAGTTCTTC. Translating it yields CASSQDMYNEQFF.

The chain has TRBV29-1 and TRBJ2-1; 8 bases agree with TRBD2. CDR1 is SQVTM, CDR2 ANQGSEA, per germline. The V gene end was trimmed by 6 bases and the J gene end by 5 bases; junction bases not matched to a gene: 9. The CDR3 is 14 residues long. The CDR3 nucleotides are TGCAGCGTACTACCGGGACTAGGCAACAATGAGCAGTTCTTC. Its translation is CSVLPGLGNNEQFF.

This clonotype was counted many times. The chain employs TRBV11-2 and TRBJ2-7; D gene ambiguous. Trimming took off 4 bases at V and 2 bases at J, with 21 bases between the two ends. Germline loops: CDR1 SGHAT, CDR2 FQNNGV. The CDR3 length is 17 residues. The DNA of the CDR3 is TGTGCCAGCAGCTCCATCCAAGGAGATCGTCACGCCTACGAGCAGTACTTC. Protein: CASSSIQGDRHAYEQYF.

This clonotype was seen more than once but under ten times. V and J are TRBV29-1 and TRBJ1-4, with no clear D. The CDR3 is 13 amino acids. V shed 7 bases and J shed 3 bases, with 12 bases lying between them. Germline V gene lookup returns CDR1 SQVTM and CDR2 ANQGSEA. DNA of the CDR3: TGCAGCGCTTCGGATCCTTCTAATGAAAAACTGTTTTTT. Protein product: CSASDPSNEKLFF.

The chain links TRBV5-1 to TRBJ1-1, with a tentative D call TRBD1 (5 bases). From germline, CDR1 is SGHRS and CDR2 YFSETQ. The CDR3 consists of 15 residues. The V gene lost 0 bases and the J gene lost 3 bases, with 12 bases spanning the gap. In DNA, the CDR3 is TGCGCCAGCAGCTTGGATCCAGGGTCTGACACTGAAGCTTTCTTT. Its translation is CASSLDPGSDTEAFF.

This clonotype was seen a handful of times. V and J are TRBV16 and TRBJ2-2; D gene ambiguous. Germline-derived CDR1 and CDR2 are KGHSY and FQNENV. Trimming took off 2 bases at V and 0 bases at J, with 10 bases between the two ends. The length of the CDR3 is 16 residues. CDR3 region: CASSQQGLSNTGELFF. The DNA for the CDR3 is TGTGCCAGCAGCCAACAAGGGCTTTCGAACACCGGGGAGCTGTTTTTT.

A few counts support this clonotype. This sequence joins TRBV20-1 and TRBJ2-1, with D possibly matching TRBD2 (6 bases). Trimming removed 4 bases from V and 3 bases from J, with 16 bases in between. Germline V CDR1 and CDR2: DFQATT, SNEGSKA (reference sequence). This CDR3 comprises 15 residues. The CDR3 here is CSAKPLGSGYNEQFF. CDR3 DNA: TGCAGTGCTAAGCCCCTGGGTAGCGGCTACAATGAGCAGTTCTTC.

The V and J genes are TRBV27 and TRBJ2-1, with 9 positions matching TRBD2. V lost 2 bases, J lost 0 bases, and 8 bases stayed unmatched. Germline V gives CDR1 MNHEY, CDR2 SMNVEV (reference sequence). The CDR3 spans 18 residues. CDR3 sequence: CASSLRAGGVVSYNEQFF. CDR3 DNA: TGTGCCAGCAGTTTAAGAGCGGGGGGCGTTGTCTCCTACAATGAGCAGTTCTTC.

V usage is TRBV6-5 and J usage is TRBJ2-7; D possibly corresponds to TRBD1 (6 bases). The germline CDR1 and CDR2 sequences are MNHEY and SVGAGI. The CDR3 covers 12 residues. The V gene lost 5 bases and the J gene lost 7 bases, with 12 bases spanning the gap. The DNA of the CDR3 is TGTGCCAGCAGTCGGACAGCCGAAGAGCAGTACTTC. It is translated as CASSRTAEEQYF.

This clonotype was observed a few times. The V and J genes are TRBV15 and TRBJ2-1; 11 bases are a match to TRBD2. The junction had 6 bases not matched to a gene; V was cut back by 4 bases and J by 4 bases. The germline V gene encodes CDR1 LNHNV and CDR2 YYDKDF (reference sequence). The CDR3 runs 16 residues. DNA for the CDR3: TGTGCCACCAGCACGGCCCTAGCGGGGGGTTACAATGAGCAGTTCTTC. Amino acids: CATSTALAGGYNEQFF. Supplemented by reference TRBV15 and TRBJ2-1, the full variable domain reads DAMVIQNPRYQVTQFGKPVTLSCSQTLNHNVMYWYQQKSSQAPKLLFHYYDKDFNNEADTPDNFQSRRPNTSFCFLDIRSPGLGDTAMYLCATSTALAGGYNEQFFGPGTRLTVL.

This clonotype has at least ten counts. The V call is TRBV5-1, the J call TRBJ2-5; 9 nucleotides agree with TRBD2. The V gene end was trimmed by 6 bases and the J gene end by 3 bases; junction bases not matched to a gene: 9. Germline loops: CDR1 SGHRS, CDR2 YFSETQ. The CDR3 covers 15 residues. CDR3 amino acids: CASTLAGSRKETQYF. The CDR3 DNA is TGCGCCAGCACCCTAGCGGGATCGCGGAAAGAGACCCAGTACTTC.

The rearrangement joins TRBV11-2 to TRBJ2-1, with D perhaps matching TRBD1 (5 bases). The better agreement between TRBJ2-5 and the DNA end casts doubt on the J call. This CDR3 is 14 amino acids long. Germline V gene lookup returns CDR1 SGHAT and CDR2 FQNNGV. The CDR3 DNA sequence: TGTGCCAGCAGCCCGCAGGGTAGGATGGAGACCCAGTACTTC. Translating gives CASSPQGRMETQYF.